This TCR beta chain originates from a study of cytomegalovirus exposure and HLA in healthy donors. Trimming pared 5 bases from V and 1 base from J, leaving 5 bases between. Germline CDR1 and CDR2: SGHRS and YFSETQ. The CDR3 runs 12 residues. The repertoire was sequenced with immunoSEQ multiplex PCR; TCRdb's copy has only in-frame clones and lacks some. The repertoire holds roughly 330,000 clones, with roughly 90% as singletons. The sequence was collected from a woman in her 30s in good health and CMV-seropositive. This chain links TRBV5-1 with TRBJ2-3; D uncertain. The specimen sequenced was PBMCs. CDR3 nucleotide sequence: TGCGCCAGCAGAATGGGCACAGATACGCAGTATTTT. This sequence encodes CASRMGTDTQYF.